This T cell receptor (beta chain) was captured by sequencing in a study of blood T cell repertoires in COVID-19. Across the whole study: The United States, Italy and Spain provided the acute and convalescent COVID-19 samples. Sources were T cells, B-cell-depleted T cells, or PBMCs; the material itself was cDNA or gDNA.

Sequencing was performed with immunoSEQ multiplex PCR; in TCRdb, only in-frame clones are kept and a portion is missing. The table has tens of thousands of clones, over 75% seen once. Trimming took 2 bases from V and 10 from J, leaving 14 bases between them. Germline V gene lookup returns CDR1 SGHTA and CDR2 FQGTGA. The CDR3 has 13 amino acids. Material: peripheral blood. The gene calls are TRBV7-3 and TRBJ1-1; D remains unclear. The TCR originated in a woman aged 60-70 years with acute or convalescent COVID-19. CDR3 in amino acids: CASSLSDDTLAFF. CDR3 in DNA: TGTGCCAGCAGCTTATCAGACGACACCCTAGCTTTCTTT.